This TCR beta chain was captured by sequencing in a study of T cell repertoires in cytomegalovirus infection. Study-level information: Based on public TCR beta signatures, there were indications of CMV infection and of a matching HLA type.

On this clonotype itself: What it recognizes is unknown.

A single record per CDR3 protein comes from TCRdb applying MiXCR to the reads. Seen here are fewer than 1,000,000 distinct CDR3 sequences, 31% observed once, and the top ten hold about an eighth. The germline V and J ends were trimmed by 6 bases and 3 bases, with 15 bases remaining between them. This CDR3 spans 15 amino acids. Per the germline V gene, CDR1 is MNHEY and CDR2 is SVGEGT. Sequencing used cultured CD8+ T cells from PBMCs, obtained from culture after CMV antigen stimulation. This rearrangement joins TRBV6-2 or TRBV6-3 to TRBJ1-5, with D uncertain. This sequence was found in a human donor in good health (CMV status not recorded). Some clones in this sample may be carry-over from other donors' samples. CDR3 DNA sequence: TGTGCCAGCAGCTCGGAGGGTTATCACAATCAGCCCCAGCATTTT. It encodes CASSSEGYHNQPQHF.